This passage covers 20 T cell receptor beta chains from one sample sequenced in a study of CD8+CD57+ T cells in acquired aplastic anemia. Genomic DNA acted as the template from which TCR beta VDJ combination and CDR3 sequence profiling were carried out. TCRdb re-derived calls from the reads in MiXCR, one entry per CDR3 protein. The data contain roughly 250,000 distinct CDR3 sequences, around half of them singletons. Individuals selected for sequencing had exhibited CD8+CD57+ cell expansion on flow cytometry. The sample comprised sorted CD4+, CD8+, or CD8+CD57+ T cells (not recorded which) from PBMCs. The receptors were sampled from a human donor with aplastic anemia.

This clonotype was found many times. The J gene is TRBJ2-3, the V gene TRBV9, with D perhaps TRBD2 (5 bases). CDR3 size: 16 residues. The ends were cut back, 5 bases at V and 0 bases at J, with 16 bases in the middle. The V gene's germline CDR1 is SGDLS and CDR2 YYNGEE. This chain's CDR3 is CASSSSGGGSTDTQYF. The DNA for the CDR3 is TGTGCCAGCAGTTCCTCAGGTGGCGGGAGCACAGATACGCAGTATTTT. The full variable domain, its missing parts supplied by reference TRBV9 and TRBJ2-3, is DSGVTQTPKHLITATGQRVTLRCSPRSGDLSVYWYQQSLDQGLQFLIQYYNGEERAKGNILERFSAQQFPDLHSELNLSSLELGDSALYFCASSSSGGGSTDTQYFGPGTRLTVL.

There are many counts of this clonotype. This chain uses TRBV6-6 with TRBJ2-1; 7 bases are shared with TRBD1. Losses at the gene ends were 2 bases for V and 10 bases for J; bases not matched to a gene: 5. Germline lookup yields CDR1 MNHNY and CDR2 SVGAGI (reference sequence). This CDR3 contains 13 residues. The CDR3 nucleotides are TGTGCCAGCAGTTACGACAGGGCAAAGGAGCAGTTCTTC. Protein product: CASSYDRAKEQFF.

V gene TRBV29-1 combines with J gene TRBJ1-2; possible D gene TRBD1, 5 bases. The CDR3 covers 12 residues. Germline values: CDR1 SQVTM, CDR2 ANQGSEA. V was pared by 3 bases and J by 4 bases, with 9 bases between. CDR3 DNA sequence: TGCAGCGTTGATCTCACAGGCTATGGCTACACCTTC. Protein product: CSVDLTGYGYTF.

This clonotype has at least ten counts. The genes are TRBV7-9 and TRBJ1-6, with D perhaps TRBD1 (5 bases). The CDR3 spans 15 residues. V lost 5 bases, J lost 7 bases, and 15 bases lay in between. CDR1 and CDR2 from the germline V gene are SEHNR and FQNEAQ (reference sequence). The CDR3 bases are TGTGCCAGCAGCGAGGGTGGTCAGGGAAATTCACCCCTCCACTTT. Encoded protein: CASSEGGQGNSPLHF.

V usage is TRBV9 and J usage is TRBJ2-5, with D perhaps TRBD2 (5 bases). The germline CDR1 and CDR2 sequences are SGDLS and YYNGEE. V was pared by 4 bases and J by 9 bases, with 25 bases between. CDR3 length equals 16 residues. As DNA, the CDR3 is TGTGCCAGCAGCCTGCGTTGGGAGCTCCCCACATCGGCCCAGTACTTC. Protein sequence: CASSLRWELPTSAQYF.

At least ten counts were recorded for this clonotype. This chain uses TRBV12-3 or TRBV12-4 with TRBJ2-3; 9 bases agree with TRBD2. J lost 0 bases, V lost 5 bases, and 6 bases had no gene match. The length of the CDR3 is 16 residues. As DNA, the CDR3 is TGTGCCAGCAGTGATAGCGGGGGTCCCAGCACAGATACGCAGTATTTT. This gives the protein CASSDSGGPSTDTQYF.

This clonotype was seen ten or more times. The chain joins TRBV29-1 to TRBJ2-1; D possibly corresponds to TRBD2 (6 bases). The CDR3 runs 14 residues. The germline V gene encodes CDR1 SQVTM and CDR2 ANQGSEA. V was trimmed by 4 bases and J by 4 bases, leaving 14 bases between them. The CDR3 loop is CSVGRDGRYNEQFF. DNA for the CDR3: TGCAGCGTTGGCCGGGACGGGAGATACAATGAGCAGTTCTTC.

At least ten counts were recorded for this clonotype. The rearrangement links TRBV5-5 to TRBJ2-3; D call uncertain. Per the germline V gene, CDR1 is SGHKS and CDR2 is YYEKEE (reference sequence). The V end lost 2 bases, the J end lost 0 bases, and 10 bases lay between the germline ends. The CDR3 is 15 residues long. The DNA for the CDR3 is TGTGCCAGCAGCTTCGGTGAGCTAAGCACAGATACGCAGTATTTT. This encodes CASSFGELSTDTQYF.

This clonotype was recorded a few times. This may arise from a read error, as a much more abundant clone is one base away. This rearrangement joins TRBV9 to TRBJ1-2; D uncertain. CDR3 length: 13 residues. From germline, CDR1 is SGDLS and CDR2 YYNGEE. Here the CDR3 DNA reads TGTGCCAGCAGCGGTAGTAGTATCTATGGCGACACCTTC. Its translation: CASSGSSIYGDTF. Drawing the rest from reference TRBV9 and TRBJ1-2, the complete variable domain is DSGVTQTPKHLITATGQRVTLRCSPRSGDLSVYWYQQSLDQGLQFLIQYYNGEERAKGNILERFSAQQFPDLHSELNLSSLELGDSALYFCASSGSSIYGDTFGSGTRLTVV.

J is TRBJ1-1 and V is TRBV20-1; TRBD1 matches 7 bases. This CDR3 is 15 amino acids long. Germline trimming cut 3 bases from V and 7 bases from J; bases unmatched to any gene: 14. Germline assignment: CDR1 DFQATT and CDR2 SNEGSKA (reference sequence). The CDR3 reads CSASDGTVSPIEAFF. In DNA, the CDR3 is TGCAGTGCTAGTGATGGGACAGTTTCACCCATTGAAGCTTTCTTT.

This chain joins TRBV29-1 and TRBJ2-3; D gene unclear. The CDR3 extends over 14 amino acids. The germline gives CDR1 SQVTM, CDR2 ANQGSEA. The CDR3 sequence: CIASFAASTDTQYF. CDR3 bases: TGCATCGCGTCCTTCGCGGCTAGCACAGATACGCAGTATTTT.

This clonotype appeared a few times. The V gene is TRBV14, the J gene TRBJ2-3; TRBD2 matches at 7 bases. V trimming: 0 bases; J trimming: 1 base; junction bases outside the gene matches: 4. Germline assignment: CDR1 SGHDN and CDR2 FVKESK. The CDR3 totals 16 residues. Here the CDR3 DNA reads TGTGCCAGCAGCCAAGAGCGGCTAGCGGGCACAGATACGCAGTATTTT. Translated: CASSQERLAGTDTQYF.

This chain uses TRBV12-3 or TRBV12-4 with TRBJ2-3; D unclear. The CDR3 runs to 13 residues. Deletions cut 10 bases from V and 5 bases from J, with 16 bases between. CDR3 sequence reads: CATSEVRVDTQYF. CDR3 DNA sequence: TGTGCCACATCCGAGGTAAGGGTAGATACGCAGTATTTT.

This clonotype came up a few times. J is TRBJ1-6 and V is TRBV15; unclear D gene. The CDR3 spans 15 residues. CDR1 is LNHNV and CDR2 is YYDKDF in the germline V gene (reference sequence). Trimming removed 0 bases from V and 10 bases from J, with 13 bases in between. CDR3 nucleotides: TGTGCCACCAGCAGAGACCCTTTAGACGAGTCACCCCTCCACTTT. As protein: CATSRDPLDESPLHF.

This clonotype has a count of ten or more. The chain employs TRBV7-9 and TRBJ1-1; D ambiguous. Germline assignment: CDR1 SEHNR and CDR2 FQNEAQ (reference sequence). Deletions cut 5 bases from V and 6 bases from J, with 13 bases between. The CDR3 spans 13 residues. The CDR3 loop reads CASSVSGSSEAFF. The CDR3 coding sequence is TGTGCCAGCAGCGTCAGTGGGAGCTCTGAAGCTTTCTTT.

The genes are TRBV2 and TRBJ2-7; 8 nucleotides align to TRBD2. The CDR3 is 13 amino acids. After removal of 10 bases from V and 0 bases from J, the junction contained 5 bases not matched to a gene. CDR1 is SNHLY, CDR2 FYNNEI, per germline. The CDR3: CAIGLASSYEQYF. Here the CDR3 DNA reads TGTGCCATCGGACTAGCAAGCTCCTACGAGCAGTACTTC.

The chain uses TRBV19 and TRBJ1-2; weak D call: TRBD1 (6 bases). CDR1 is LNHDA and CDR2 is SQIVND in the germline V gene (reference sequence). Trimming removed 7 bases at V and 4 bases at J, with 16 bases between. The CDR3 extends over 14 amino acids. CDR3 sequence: CASNRASDSYGYTF. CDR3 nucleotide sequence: TGTGCCAGTAATCGCGCCTCGGACAGCTATGGCTACACCTTC.

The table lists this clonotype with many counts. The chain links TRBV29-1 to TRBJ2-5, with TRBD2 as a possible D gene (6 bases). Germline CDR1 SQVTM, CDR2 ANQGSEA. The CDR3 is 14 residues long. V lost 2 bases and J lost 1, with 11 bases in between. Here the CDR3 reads CSVEFGGAQETQYF. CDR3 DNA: TGCAGCGTTGAATTTGGAGGGGCCCAAGAGACCCAGTACTTC.

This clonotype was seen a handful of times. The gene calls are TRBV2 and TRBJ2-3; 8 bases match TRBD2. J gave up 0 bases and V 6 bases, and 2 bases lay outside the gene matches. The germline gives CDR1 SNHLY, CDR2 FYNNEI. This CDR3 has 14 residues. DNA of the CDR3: TGTGCCAGCAGCGGACTAGCTAGCACAGATACGCAGTATTTT. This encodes CASSGLASTDTQYF.

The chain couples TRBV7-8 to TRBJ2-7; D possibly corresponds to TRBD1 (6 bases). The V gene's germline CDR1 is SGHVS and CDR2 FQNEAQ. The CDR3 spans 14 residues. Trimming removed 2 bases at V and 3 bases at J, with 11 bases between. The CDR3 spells CASSLSPGDYEQYF. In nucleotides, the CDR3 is TGTGCCAGCAGCTTATCTCCAGGGGACTACGAGCAGTACTTC.